This T cell receptor beta chain was observed in a study of blood T cell repertoires in COVID-19. Across the whole study: Sources were T cells, B-cell-depleted T cells, or PBMCs; the material itself was cDNA or gDNA.

The sample holds a few counts of this clone. As handled by the study authors: Estimated nucleated cell counts came from reference gene primer amplification. Produced via immunoSEQ multiplex PCR; TCRdb's table is partial and in-frame only. The V and J calls and clone size are taken from that table; D and trimming were inferred from the DNA. The sample consists of some 160,000 clones, approximately 83% of them appearing once. CDR1 SEHNR and CDR2 FQNEAQ come from the germline V gene (reference sequence). The V end lost 1 base, the J end lost 1 base, and 10 bases lay between the germline ends. The CDR3 contains 15 residues.

This chain links TRBV7-9 with TRBJ2-5; D gene ambiguous. This sequence was found in a human donor in a cohort sampled during active COVID-19. Sequencing input: peripheral blood. The DNA of the CDR3 is TGTGCCAGCAGCTTAGAGCTGGGCGTCCAAGAGACCCAGTACTTC. Protein product: CASSLELGVQETQYF.